Listed below are T cell receptor beta chains from one sample, sequenced in a study of graft-versus-host responses after intestinal transplantation. Profiling relied on immunoSEQ multiplex PCR, and the TCRdb table lists in-frame clones only, not all of them. The sample includes almost 15,000 clones, 67% of them seen just once. The specimen was ileum tissue, collected around 95 weeks after intestinal transplantation. The receptors were gathered from a human patient who received an intestinal transplant, so some T cells may come from the graft donor. Both conserved end residues are part of each CDR3. The D gene is left open where the match is weak. Expanded clones are given a class, and other clones once, few, many or no size at all.

- | TRBJ2-4 | TRBV30 | TRBD1 | TGTGCCTGGAGTCGGGGGACAGGGAGGAACATTCAGTACTTC | CAWSRGTGRNIQYF
once | TRBJ2-7 | TRBV30 | TRBD2 | TGTGCCTGGAGTCCCTCTCGGCGGGGGGAGGCCTACGAGCAGTACTTC | CAWSPSRRGEAYEQYF
- | TRBJ2-7 | TRBV6-6 | TRBD1 | TGTGCCAGCAGTGCCGGATTGGGGACAGGCTCCTACGAGCAGTACTTC | CASSAGLGTGSYEQYF
- | TRBJ1-2 | TRBV7-2 | TRBD1 | TGTGCCAGCAGCTTAGCGGGGGACAGGGCCGGCTACACCTTC | CASSLAGDRAGYTF
- | TRBJ2-1 | TRBV7-9 | TRBD1 | TGTGCCAGCAGCACGACAGGGTCGGGGTACAATGAGCAGTTCTTC | CASSTTGSGYNEQFF
- | TRBJ1-4 | TRBV7-2 | - | TGTGCCAGCAGTTTGCCGGGACAAAATAATGAAAAACTGTTTTTT | CASSLPGQNNEKLFF
- | TRBJ2-2 | TRBV10-3 | - | TGTGCCATCAGCTCACGGGACATTACGAACACCGGGGAGCTGTTTTTT | CAISSRDITNTGELFF
- | TRBJ2-7 | TRBV7-2 | - | TGTGCCAGCAGCACAACAGGCTACGAGCAGTACTTC | CASSTTGYEQYF
- | TRBJ2-7 | TRBV5-5 | - | TGTGCCAGCAGCTTGCGGACAGTTTCTTACGAGCAGTACTTC | CASSLRTVSYEQYF
few | TRBJ1-3 | TRBV7-6 | TRBD1 | TGTGCCAGCAGCTACGGACAGGGGCTCTCTGGAAACACCATATATTTT | CASSYGQGLSGNTIYF
- | TRBJ1-5 | TRBV19 | TRBD1 | TGTGCCAGTAGTGCACAGGGGTTTATAAGCAATCAGCCCCAGCATTTT | CASSAQGFISNQPQHF
- | TRBJ1-2 | TRBV11-2 | - | TGTGCCAGCAGCCCGCGGACAACCCTAAACTATGGCTACACCTTC | CASSPRTTLNYGYTF
- | TRBJ1-6 | TRBV2 | TRBD1 | TGTGCCAGCAGCCCACAGGGGGATTCACCCCTCCACTTT | CASSPQGDSPLHF
few | TRBJ2-1 | TRBV5-1 | TRBD2 | TGCGCCAGCAGCTTGAGACCCGGGGGGGTAGAATACAATGAGCAGTTCTTC | CASSLRPGGVEYNEQFF
- | TRBJ2-3 | TRBV6-1 | TRBD2 | TGTGCCAGCAGTGAAGGAGCGGGGGGCGGAGGCACAGATACGCAGTATTTT | CASSEGAGGGGTDTQYF
once | TRBJ2-1 | TRBV2 | TRBD2 | TGTGCCAGCAGTGAAAGTATAGCGGGGGGGTTAAATGAGCAGTTCTTC | CASSESIAGGLNEQFF
- | TRBJ2-2 | TRBV7-2 | TRBD2 | TGTGCCAGCAGTTATAGCGGGGGCGCCACCGGGGAGCTGTTTTTT | CASSYSGGATGELFF
- | TRBJ1-3 | TRBV7-9 | TRBD1 | TGTGCCAGCAGCCCCGGGACAGGGGTATATTTT | CASSPGTGVYF
- | TRBJ2-7 | TRBV5-1 | - | TGCGCCAACAGCACGGCAGGGAACTCCTACGAGCAGTACTTC | CANSTAGNSYEQYF
- | TRBJ2-2 | TRBV25-1 | TRBD2 | TGTGCCAGCAGTTCACCCCCCACTAGCGGGGGGAACACCGGGGAGCTGTTTTTT | CASSSPPTSGGNTGELFF
- | TRBJ2-7 | TRBV6-4 | TRBD2 | TGTGCCAGCAGTGAGGGGCTAGCGGGGAACTACGAGCAGTACTTC | CASSEGLAGNYEQYF
- | TRBJ2-7 | TRBV7-8 | - | TGTGCCAGCAGCTTAGGCACTCGCGGCGCGTACGAGCAGTACTTC | CASSLGTRGAYEQYF
- | TRBJ1-4 | TRBV6-1 | - | TGTGCCAGCAGTGAACGACAGGCCGCCGAAAAACTGTTTTTT | CASSERQAAEKLFF
- | TRBJ2-7 | TRBV5-8 | - | TGTGCCAGCAGCTCCTACAGGATCTCCTACGAGCAGTACTTC | CASSSYRISYEQYF
- | TRBJ1-4 | TRBV4-2 | TRBD1 | TGTGCCAGCAGCCAAGATCGGGGACAGGGGGCTGAAAAACTGTTTTTT | CASSQDRGQGAEKLFF
medium-sized | TRBJ2-3 | TRBV7-8 | - | TGTGCCAGCAGCTTACAGGGAACAGATACGCAGTATTTT | CASSLQGTDTQYF
few | TRBJ1-2 | TRBV10-3 | - | TGTGCCATCAGTGGCGTGAGACAGCCTGAGGACTATGGCTACACCTTC | CAISGVRQPEDYGYTF
few | TRBJ2-2 | TRBV27 | TRBD2 | TGTGCCAGCAGTCCAACTAGCGGGGGCCCTAACACCGGGGAGCTGTTTTTT | CASSPTSGGPNTGELFF
- | TRBJ1-1 | TRBV19 | - | TGTGCCAGTAGTATACATCCGTCGGTGAACACTGAAGCTTTCTTT | CASSIHPSVNTEAFF
- | TRBJ2-3 | TRBV29-1 | TRBD2 | TGCAGCGTTGTTCCAGCGGGGATTTACACAGATACGCAGTATTTT | CSVVPAGIYTDTQYF
few | TRBJ2-6 | TRBV5-4 | TRBD1 | TGTGCCAGCAGCTTGATTGGGACAGATGACTCTGGGGCCAACGTCCTGACTTTC | CASSLIGTDDSGANVLTF
- | TRBJ2-7 | TRBV19 | - | TGTGCCAGTAGTACTAGCTTATTCTACGAGCAGTACTTC | CASSTSLFYEQYF
- | TRBJ2-5 | TRBV30 | - | TGTGCCTGGAGTGAGGCCTGGTTGGGGCCGGGGGAAGAGACCCAGTACTTC | CAWSEAWLGPGEETQYF
once | TRBJ2-2 | TRBV6-1 | TRBD2 | TGTGCCAGCAGTGGTCTAGCGGGGGACACCGGGGAGCTGTTTTTT | CASSGLAGDTGELFF
- | TRBJ2-7 | TRBV29-1 | TRBD1 | TGCAGCGTCGGACCCGGGACAGGGATAAACGAGCAGTACTTC | CSVGPGTGINEQYF
few | TRBJ2-3 | TRBV7-9 | TRBD1 | TGTGCCAGCACCGACTTGGACAGGATCACAGATACGCAGTATTTT | CASTDLDRITDTQYF
- | TRBJ1-2 | TRBV9 | - | TGTGCCAGCAGCGACTCAAGCCTAGCTGCTCGCCTCGGGGGCTATGGCTACACCTTC | CASSDSSLAARLGGYGYTF
few | TRBJ2-7 | TRBV30 | - | TGTGCCTGGGGGCCCGGGACTTCACCCGCCTACGAGCAGTACTTC | CAWGPGTSPAYEQYF
- | TRBJ2-7 | TRBV7-2 | - | TGTGCCAGCAGCTTAGATGGCGGAGGCTACGAGCAGTACTTC | CASSLDGGGYEQYF
- | TRBJ1-1 | TRBV6-5 | - | TGTGCCAGCAGTACAGTGTACATGAACACTGAAGCTTTCTTT | CASSTVYMNTEAFF
- | TRBJ2-5 | TRBV7-2 | - | TGTGCCAGCAGCTTATCGGAAGAGACCCAGTACTTC | CASSLSEETQYF
once | TRBJ2-5 | TRBV4-3 | - | TGCGCCAGCAGCCAAGATTGGGGCCTTAGGGAGACCCAGTACTTC | CASSQDWGLRETQYF
- | TRBJ2-3 | TRBV15 | - | TGTGCCACCAGCAGAGATTCGGGCGGGGCCGGGGATACGCAGTATTTT | CATSRDSGGAGDTQYF
- | TRBJ2-7 | TRBV7-2 | - | TGTGCCAGCAGCTTAGTTCGGGGGGCGAGGGAGCAGTACTTC | CASSLVRGAREQYF
- | TRBJ2-1 | TRBV19 | - | TGTGCCAGTAAGTCCGGGACACCTTACAATGAGCAGTTCTTC | CASKSGTPYNEQFF
- | TRBJ2-5 | TRBV27 | TRBD1 | TGTGCCAGCAGTTGGACAGGAGAGACCCAGTACTTC | CASSWTGETQYF